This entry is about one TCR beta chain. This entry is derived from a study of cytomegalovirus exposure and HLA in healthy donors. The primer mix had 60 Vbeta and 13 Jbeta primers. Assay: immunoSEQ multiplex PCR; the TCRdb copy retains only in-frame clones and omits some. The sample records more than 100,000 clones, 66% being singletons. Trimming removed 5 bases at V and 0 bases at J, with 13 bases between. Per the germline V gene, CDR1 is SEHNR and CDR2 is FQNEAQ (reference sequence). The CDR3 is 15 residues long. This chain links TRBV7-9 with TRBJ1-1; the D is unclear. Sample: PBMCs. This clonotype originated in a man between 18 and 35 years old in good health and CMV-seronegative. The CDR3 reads CASSPTMAVNTEAFF. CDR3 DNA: TGTGCCAGCAGCCCCACAATGGCAGTGAACACTGAAGCTTTCTTT.